The text below deals with one T cell receptor (beta chain). In the original workflow: Researchers report that nucleated cell counts were estimated from reference gene primer amplification. Only in-frame clones appear in the TCRdb table, and some are missing; sequencing was by immunoSEQ multiplex PCR. The DNA gave D and trimming, while V, J and clone size come from that table. The profile shows under 35,000 clones, approximately 80% of them singletons. This record comes from a study of blood T cell repertoires in COVID-19. For the study at large: Acute-phase and convalescent COVID-19 samples originated in the United States, Italy and Spain. Sources were T cells, B-cell-depleted T cells, or PBMCs; the material itself was cDNA or gDNA.

This CDR3 region has 17 residues. Trimming took 5 bases from V and 2 from J; bases not matched to a gene: 14. Germline V gives CDR1 SEHNR, CDR2 FQNEAQ (reference sequence). The chain joins TRBV7-9 to TRBJ1-2; 7 bases agree with TRBD1. Sequencing was performed on peripheral blood. The TCR sequence derives from a man of 80 years or more with acute or convalescent COVID-19. CDR3 sequence (DNA): TGTGCCAGCAGCCCTCCCCTATGGGACAGTAACAACTATGGCTACACCTTC. The encoded protein is CASSPPLWDSNNYGYTF.